This T cell receptor (beta chain) was captured by sequencing in a study of memory CD4+ T cells and cytomegalovirus serostatus. Across the whole study: Donors were healthy Belgian adults, several CMV seropositive and 24 seronegative.

The sort gate was single viable CD3+CD4+CD8-CD45RO+ cells for memory CD4+ T cells. V was trimmed by 10 bases and J by 8 bases, leaving 14 bases between them. The germline V gene has CDR1 LNHDA and CDR2 SQIVND (reference sequence). The CDR3 runs to 12 residues. Libraries were prepared by immunoSEQ multiplex PCR; TCRdb keeps only in-frame clonotypes and omits some of them. The data contain some 57,000 clones, 70% to 80% of them singletons. With regard to this clone: Its antigen is undetermined.

Findings and limits, study-wide: CD4+ memory repertoires contained about 40% of the 164 reported CMV TCRbeta sequences. The CMV-associated TCR signature appears largely within the CD4+ memory repertoire.

This chain connects TRBV19 to TRBJ1-4; tentatively, D is TRBD1 (5 bases). Sample: memory CD4+ T cells from blood. This clonotype originated in an adult in good health and CMV-seronegative. As DNA, the CDR3 is TGTGCCACTCGTGGGGGGGACGAAAAACTGTTTTTT. Its protein is CATRGGDEKLFF. Full variable domain (outside the CDR3, taken from reference TRBV19 and TRBJ1-4): DGGITQSPKYLFRKEGQNVTLSCEQNLNHDAMYWYRQDPGQGLRLIYYSQIVNDFQKGDIAEGYSVSREKKESFPLTVTSAQKNPTAFYLCATRGGDEKLFFGSGTQLSVL.